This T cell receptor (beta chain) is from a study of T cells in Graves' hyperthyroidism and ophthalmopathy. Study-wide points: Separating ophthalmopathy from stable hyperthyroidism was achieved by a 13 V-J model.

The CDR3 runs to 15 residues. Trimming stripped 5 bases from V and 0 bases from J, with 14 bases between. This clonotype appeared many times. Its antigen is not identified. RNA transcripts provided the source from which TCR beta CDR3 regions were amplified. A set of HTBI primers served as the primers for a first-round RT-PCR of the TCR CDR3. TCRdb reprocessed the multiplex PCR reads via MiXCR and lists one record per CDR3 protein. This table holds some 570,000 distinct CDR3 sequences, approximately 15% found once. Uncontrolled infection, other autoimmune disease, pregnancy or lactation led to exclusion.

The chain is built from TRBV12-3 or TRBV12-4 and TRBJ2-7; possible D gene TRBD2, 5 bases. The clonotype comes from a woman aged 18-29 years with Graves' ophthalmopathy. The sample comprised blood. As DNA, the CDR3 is TGTGCCAGCAGTCCCCGGGGTCCGCTCTCCTACGAGCAGTACTTC. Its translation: CASSPRGPLSYEQYF.